These T cell receptor beta chains were read from a single sample in a study of CD8 T cells in Susac syndrome. TCRdb re-called the immunoSEQ multiplex PCR reads through MiXCR, storing one row per CDR3 protein. Seen here are over 300,000 distinct CDR3 sequences, roughly nine tenths observed once, and the top ten hold 0.065%. Sequenced material: CD4+ T cells from PBMCs. These receptors were collected from a human donor with multiple sclerosis. Each CDR3 is given with its conserved first and last residue. The D gene is left open where the match is weak. A clone size is listed for some rows: how often the clone was seen (once, few, many), or a class if it is expanded.

D gene: TRBD2; V gene: TRBV7-2; CDR3 length: 13; clone size: few; J gene: TRBJ2-5; CDR3 DNA: TGTGCCAGCAGCACGACTAGCGGGGAGACCCAGTACTTC; CDR3 protein: CASSTTSGETQYF
D gene: NA; V gene: TRBV3-1; CDR3 length: 15; clone size: NA; J gene: TRBJ2-5; CDR3 DNA: TGTGCCAGCAGCCAAGCGGGCCCTGCTCTTACGACCCAGTACTTC; CDR3 protein: CASSQAGPALTTQYF
D gene: TRBD1; V gene: TRBV12-3/TRBV12-4; CDR3 length: 15; clone size: NA; J gene: TRBJ1-1; CDR3 DNA: TGTGCCAGCAGTTTTCGACAGGGAATTCTGACTGAAGCTTTCTTT; CDR3 protein: CASSFRQGILTEAFF
D gene: NA; V gene: TRBV12-3/TRBV12-4; CDR3 length: 14; clone size: NA; J gene: TRBJ2-7; CDR3 DNA: TGTGCCAGCAGAGCCGAACAAAGCTCCTACGAGCAGTACTTC; CDR3 protein: CASRAEQSSYEQYF
D gene: TRBD2; V gene: TRBV29-1; CDR3 length: 14; clone size: NA; J gene: TRBJ2-3; CDR3 DNA: TGCAGCGTTGATAGTAGCGGGAGCACAGATACGCAGTATTTT; CDR3 protein: CSVDSSGSTDTQYF
D gene: NA; V gene: TRBV20-1; CDR3 length: 15; clone size: NA; J gene: TRBJ2-7; CDR3 DNA: TGCAGTGCTAGAGGGCCCGCGGCTAGCCGGTACGAGCAGTACTTC; CDR3 protein: CSARGPAASRYEQYF
D gene: NA; V gene: TRBV29-1; CDR3 length: 13; clone size: NA; J gene: TRBJ2-7; CDR3 DNA: TGCAGCGTTGAAGCCAAGGGTTCGTACGAGCAGTACTTC; CDR3 protein: CSVEAKGSYEQYF
D gene: TRBD1; V gene: TRBV13; CDR3 length: 15; clone size: NA; J gene: TRBJ1-3; CDR3 DNA: TGTGCCAGCAGCTCCAGGGGGCCAAGGGGAAACACCATATATTTT; CDR3 protein: CASSSRGPRGNTIYF
D gene: TRBD1; V gene: TRBV7-9; CDR3 length: 17; clone size: NA; J gene: TRBJ1-6; CDR3 DNA: TGTGCCAGCAGCTGGACAGGGGGTTCCTCCTATAATTCACCCCTCCACTTT; CDR3 protein: CASSWTGGSSYNSPLHF
D gene: NA; V gene: TRBV7-9; CDR3 length: 12; clone size: NA; J gene: TRBJ1-1; CDR3 DNA: TGTGCCAGCAGATTTCTTACAGGGGAAGCTTTCTTT; CDR3 protein: CASRFLTGEAFF
D gene: TRBD1; V gene: TRBV5-1; CDR3 length: 15; clone size: NA; J gene: TRBJ2-1; CDR3 DNA: TGCGCCAGCAGCCGGGGACAGGGGATAGCGGATGAGCAGTTCTTC; CDR3 protein: CASSRGQGIADEQFF
D gene: TRBD1; V gene: TRBV27; CDR3 length: 14; clone size: NA; J gene: TRBJ2-5; CDR3 DNA: TGTGCCAGCAGTTTCGGGACAGCCCAAGAGACCCAGTACTTC; CDR3 protein: CASSFGTAQETQYF
D gene: NA; V gene: TRBV30; CDR3 length: 13; clone size: NA; J gene: TRBJ1-5; CDR3 DNA: TGTGCCTGGAGTGTTCGGGACAATCAGCCCCAGCATTTT; CDR3 protein: CAWSVRDNQPQHF
D gene: NA; V gene: TRBV5-6; CDR3 length: 14; clone size: NA; J gene: TRBJ1-1; CDR3 DNA: TGTGCCAGCAGCATGGGGACTTATTACACTGAAGCTTTCTTT; CDR3 protein: CASSMGTYYTEAFF
D gene: NA; V gene: TRBV29-1; CDR3 length: 14; clone size: NA; J gene: TRBJ2-2; CDR3 DNA: TGCAGCGTTGAGTGGGGGGCGGGCACCGGGGAGCTGTTTTTT; CDR3 protein: CSVEWGAGTGELFF
D gene: NA; V gene: TRBV29-1; CDR3 length: 15; clone size: NA; J gene: TRBJ2-5; CDR3 DNA: TGCAGCCCCCCCTGGGGGGAACCGGCTCAAGAGACCCAGTACTTC; CDR3 protein: CSPPWGEPAQETQYF
D gene: TRBD1; V gene: TRBV11-2; CDR3 length: 18; clone size: few; J gene: TRBJ2-6; CDR3 DNA: TGTGCCAGCAGCTTACAGGGGGCTCGACTCTCTGGGGCCAACGTCCTGACTTTC; CDR3 protein: CASSLQGARLSGANVLTF
D gene: TRBD1; V gene: TRBV18; CDR3 length: 15; clone size: NA; J gene: TRBJ2-1; CDR3 DNA: TGTGCCAGCTCACCTCGGACAGGGTGGGGCGGTGAGCAGTTCTTC; CDR3 protein: CASSPRTGWGGEQFF
D gene: TRBD1; V gene: TRBV9; CDR3 length: 17; clone size: NA; J gene: TRBJ1-1; CDR3 DNA: TGTGCCAGCAGCCTAGAAGGAGGGGGACAGGGGGCAATCCGGGCTTTCTTT; CDR3 protein: CASSLEGGGQGAIRAFF
D gene: TRBD1; V gene: TRBV5-4; CDR3 length: 15; clone size: NA; J gene: TRBJ2-1; CDR3 DNA: TGTGCCAGCAGCCTGGGACAGGGAAGCCACAATGAGCAGTTCTTC; CDR3 protein: CASSLGQGSHNEQFF
D gene: NA; V gene: TRBV5-1; CDR3 length: 13; clone size: NA; J gene: TRBJ2-2; CDR3 DNA: TGCGCCAGCAGCTTTTTCGGTGGCGGGGAGCTGTTTTTT; CDR3 protein: CASSFFGGGELFF
D gene: NA; V gene: TRBV3-1; CDR3 length: 13; clone size: NA; J gene: TRBJ2-7; CDR3 DNA: TGTGCCAGCAGCCAAGCTGGACTCGACGGGCAGTACTTC; CDR3 protein: CASSQAGLDGQYF
D gene: NA; V gene: TRBV7-3; CDR3 length: 13; clone size: NA; J gene: TRBJ1-1; CDR3 DNA: TGTGCCAGCAGCCCGACGTGGGGGGCTGAAGCTTTCTTT; CDR3 protein: CASSPTWGAEAFF
D gene: NA; V gene: TRBV7-2; CDR3 length: 15; clone size: NA; J gene: TRBJ2-3; CDR3 DNA: TGTGCCAGCAGCCAAGAACAGGGTCTTCTAGATACGCAGTATTTT; CDR3 protein: CASSQEQGLLDTQYF
D gene: NA; V gene: TRBV6-5; CDR3 length: 13; clone size: NA; J gene: TRBJ1-1; CDR3 DNA: TGTGCCAGCAGTTACGTTTCTCAGGGTAAAGCTTTCTTT; CDR3 protein: CASSYVSQGKAFF
D gene: TRBD2; V gene: TRBV20-1; CDR3 length: 16; clone size: NA; J gene: TRBJ2-5; CDR3 DNA: TGCAGTGCACCTCCGACTAGCGATCCCTTAAAAGAGACCCAGTACTTC; CDR3 protein: CSAPPTSDPLKETQYF
D gene: TRBD1; V gene: TRBV10-3; CDR3 length: 13; clone size: NA; J gene: TRBJ1-1; CDR3 DNA: TGTGCCATCAGCGGACAGGAGGAAACTGAAGCTTTCTTT; CDR3 protein: CAISGQEETEAFF
D gene: TRBD1; V gene: TRBV7-2; CDR3 length: 13; clone size: NA; J gene: TRBJ1-2; CDR3 DNA: TGTGCCAGCAGCTTGGACAGGGGGAATGGCTACACCTTC; CDR3 protein: CASSLDRGNGYTF
D gene: NA; V gene: TRBV19; CDR3 length: 13; clone size: NA; J gene: TRBJ2-2; CDR3 DNA: TGTGCCAGTAGTATAGCGTTTGGCGGGGAGCTGTTTTTT; CDR3 protein: CASSIAFGGELFF
D gene: NA; V gene: TRBV20-1; CDR3 length: 14; clone size: NA; J gene: TRBJ2-1; CDR3 DNA: TGCAGTGCTATAGGGGACACCGCCTACAATGAGCAGTTCTTC; CDR3 protein: CSAIGDTAYNEQFF
D gene: NA; V gene: TRBV29-1; CDR3 length: 14; clone size: NA; J gene: TRBJ1-1; CDR3 DNA: TGCAGCGCCCTGTGGGGAGGGACGGACACTGAAGCTTTCTTT; CDR3 protein: CSALWGGTDTEAFF
D gene: NA; V gene: TRBV5-1; CDR3 length: 16; clone size: NA; J gene: TRBJ1-2; CDR3 DNA: TGCGCCAGCAGCTTGGAGGGCAATCCGGCTAACTATGGCTACACCTTC; CDR3 protein: CASSLEGNPANYGYTF
D gene: NA; V gene: TRBV20-1; CDR3 length: 15; clone size: NA; J gene: TRBJ2-7; CDR3 DNA: TGCAGTGCCAGACTGGGACTCCGCTCAATCTACGAGCAGTACTTC; CDR3 protein: CSARLGLRSIYEQYF
D gene: TRBD1; V gene: TRBV6-1; CDR3 length: 17; clone size: NA; J gene: TRBJ1-4; CDR3 DNA: TGTGCCAGCAGTGCCCTGGATCTCAGGGGGCTTAATGAAAAACTGTTTTTT; CDR3 protein: CASSALDLRGLNEKLFF
D gene: TRBD2; V gene: TRBV29-1; CDR3 length: 17; clone size: NA; J gene: TRBJ2-3; CDR3 DNA: TGCAGCGTCCCGGAGCATGGGACTAGCGGGAACACAGATACGCAGTATTTT; CDR3 protein: CSVPEHGTSGNTDTQYF
D gene: NA; V gene: TRBV11-3; CDR3 length: 16; clone size: NA; J gene: TRBJ1-4; CDR3 DNA: TGTGCCAGCAGCCCGGGGATAACAGGGTATAATGAAAAACTGTTTTTT; CDR3 protein: CASSPGITGYNEKLFF
D gene: NA; V gene: TRBV29-1; CDR3 length: 15; clone size: NA; J gene: TRBJ1-2; CDR3 DNA: TGCAGCGTTGAGTCCAATTCCAGGCCGGGCTTTGGCTACACCTTC; CDR3 protein: CSVESNSRPGFGYTF
D gene: NA; V gene: TRBV3-1; CDR3 length: 13; clone size: NA; J gene: TRBJ1-2; CDR3 DNA: TGTGCCAGCAGCCAGGAGGGTTTGAGCGGCTACACCTTC; CDR3 protein: CASSQEGLSGYTF
D gene: NA; V gene: TRBV7-9; CDR3 length: 13; clone size: NA; J gene: TRBJ1-1; CDR3 DNA: TGTGCCAGCAGCTTAGATGCTGGGACTGAAGCTTTCTTT; CDR3 protein: CASSLDAGTEAFF
D gene: TRBD2; V gene: TRBV20-1; CDR3 length: 13; clone size: NA; J gene: TRBJ2-1; CDR3 DNA: TGCAGTGCTAGGGGACTAGCGGGAGGGCCCCTGTTCTTC; CDR3 protein: CSARGLAGGPLFF
D gene: NA; V gene: TRBV7-9; CDR3 length: 14; clone size: NA; J gene: TRBJ1-2; CDR3 DNA: TGTGCCAGCAGCTTATTTGGGAATTCCTATGGCTACACCTTC; CDR3 protein: CASSLFGNSYGYTF
D gene: NA; V gene: TRBV5-1; CDR3 length: 16; clone size: NA; J gene: TRBJ2-5; CDR3 DNA: TGCGCCAGCAGCATCGGCGGAGGGGTGATGGGAGAGACCCAGTACTTC; CDR3 protein: CASSIGGGVMGETQYF
D gene: NA; V gene: TRBV5-1; CDR3 length: 15; clone size: NA; J gene: TRBJ1-3; CDR3 DNA: TGCGCCAGCAGCTTGGTGTCGGGGACCGGAAACACCATATATTTT; CDR3 protein: CASSLVSGTGNTIYF
D gene: NA; V gene: TRBV6-2/TRBV6-3; CDR3 length: 14; clone size: NA; J gene: TRBJ2-7; CDR3 DNA: TGTGCCAGCAGACCAAGCAGCGAAACCTACGAGCAGTACTTC; CDR3 protein: CASRPSSETYEQYF
D gene: NA; V gene: TRBV19; CDR3 length: 16; clone size: NA; J gene: TRBJ2-6; CDR3 DNA: TGTGCCAGTAATCCTCTGACCCTGGAAGGGGCCAACGTCCTGACTTTC; CDR3 protein: CASNPLTLEGANVLTF
D gene: NA; V gene: TRBV2; CDR3 length: 12; clone size: NA; J gene: TRBJ2-5; CDR3 DNA: TGTGCCAGCACCATGAATGGAGAGACCCAGTACTTC; CDR3 protein: CASTMNGETQYF
D gene: NA; V gene: TRBV20-1; CDR3 length: 13; clone size: NA; J gene: TRBJ2-1; CDR3 DNA: TGCAGTGCTAGACAGGGAACCTACAATGAGCAGTTCTTC; CDR3 protein: CSARQGTYNEQFF
D gene: NA; V gene: TRBV9; CDR3 length: 13; clone size: NA; J gene: TRBJ1-6; CDR3 DNA: TGTGCCAGCACGCCGCGGGATAATTCACCCCTCCACTTT; CDR3 protein: CASTPRDNSPLHF
D gene: NA; V gene: TRBV9; CDR3 length: 15; clone size: NA; J gene: TRBJ1-2; CDR3 DNA: TGTGCCAGCACATATTCCGATTTATCATTCGATGGCTACACCTTC; CDR3 protein: CASTYSDLSFDGYTF
D gene: NA; V gene: TRBV12-3/TRBV12-4; CDR3 length: 14; clone size: NA; J gene: TRBJ1-1; CDR3 DNA: TGTGCCAGCAGTTTGAGGCCCCAGAACACTGAAGCTTTCTTT; CDR3 protein: CASSLRPQNTEAFF
D gene: NA; V gene: TRBV4-1; CDR3 length: 14; clone size: NA; J gene: TRBJ2-3; CDR3 DNA: TGCGCCAGCAGCCGAGGGATGGGCACAGATACGCAGTATTTT; CDR3 protein: CASSRGMGTDTQYF
D gene: NA; V gene: TRBV3-1; CDR3 length: 14; clone size: NA; J gene: TRBJ2-7; CDR3 DNA: TGTGCCAGCAGCCGGGGGCCCCAGGGCTACGAGCAGTACTTC; CDR3 protein: CASSRGPQGYEQYF
D gene: TRBD1; V gene: TRBV19; CDR3 length: 15; clone size: NA; J gene: TRBJ1-2; CDR3 DNA: TGTGCCAGTAGTAAGGCACTGGACAGGGTGCATGGCTACACCTTC; CDR3 protein: CASSKALDRVHGYTF
D gene: TRBD1; V gene: TRBV29-1; CDR3 length: 14; clone size: NA; J gene: TRBJ1-1; CDR3 DNA: TGCAGCGTTGGGGTAACAGGGGCCAACACTGAAGCTTTCTTT; CDR3 protein: CSVGVTGANTEAFF
D gene: NA; V gene: TRBV20-1; CDR3 length: 11; clone size: NA; J gene: TRBJ2-3; CDR3 DNA: TGCAGTGCCCGCCCGGTAGATACGCAGTATTTT; CDR3 protein: CSARPVDTQYF
D gene: NA; V gene: TRBV9; CDR3 length: 19; clone size: NA; J gene: TRBJ2-2; CDR3 DNA: TGTGCCAGCAGCGTCCTTGGGGCTAGCTCCTCAGGGAACACCGGGGAGCTGTTTTTT; CDR3 protein: CASSVLGASSSGNTGELFF
D gene: TRBD1; V gene: TRBV4-1; CDR3 length: 18; clone size: NA; J gene: TRBJ2-7; CDR3 DNA: TGCGCCAGCAGCACCCGAGCCGTGGGAGGACAGGGCCATTACGAGCAGTACTTC; CDR3 protein: CASSTRAVGGQGHYEQYF
D gene: NA; V gene: TRBV5-1; CDR3 length: 15; clone size: NA; J gene: TRBJ1-1; CDR3 DNA: TGCGCCAGCGGATCGATAGTGGCGGGGAACACTGAAGCTTTCTTT; CDR3 protein: CASGSIVAGNTEAFF
D gene: TRBD2; V gene: TRBV7-2; CDR3 length: 15; clone size: NA; J gene: TRBJ2-7; CDR3 DNA: TGTGCCAGCAGCTTAAAAGCGGGAGTAAGCCCCGAGCAGTACTTC; CDR3 protein: CASSLKAGVSPEQYF